One and the same sample provided the 23 T cell receptor beta chains below, sequenced in a study of identical twins. TCRdb used MiXCR to reprocess the 5' RACE reads, holding one entry per CDR3 protein. The table includes some 1,700,000 distinct CDR3 sequences, roughly a third detected once. Material for sequencing was cord blood. The origin of the receptors is a newborn girl in good health.

The rearrangement joins TRBV12-3 or TRBV12-4 to TRBJ2-7, with 14 positions matching TRBD2. CDR3 length: 17 amino acids. Trimming at V came to 2 bases and at J to 6 bases, leaving 9 bases not matched to a gene. CDR3 region: CASSLIHGTSGRGEQYF. The CDR3 DNA is TGTGCCAGCAGTTTAATTCACGGGACTAGCGGGAGAGGCGAGCAGTACTTC.

As DNA, the CDR3 is TGTGCCAGCAGCCAAGCCTACACTGAAGCTTTCTTT. Protein: CASSQAYTEAFF. The chain has TRBV3-1 and TRBJ1-1; D uncertain. The V end was cut by 1 base, the J end by 3 bases, with 3 bases between. The V gene's germline CDR1 is LGHDT and CDR2 YNNKEL (reference sequence). The CDR3 totals 12 residues. Together with reference TRBV3-1 and TRBJ1-1, the CDR3 gives the full variable domain: DTAVSQTPKYLVTQMGNDKSIKCEQNLGHDTMYWYKQDSKKFLKIMFSYNNKELIINETVPNRFSPKSPDKAHLNLHINSLELGDSAVYFCASSQAYTEAFFGQGTRLTVV.

The sample holds a few counts of this clonotype. DNA of the CDR3: TGTGCCAGCAGTTACTCGATGGGTGCGGGAGCCGAGCAGTACTTC. Protein: CASSYSMGAGAEQYF. The chain is built from TRBV6-5 and TRBJ2-5, with 7 bases matching TRBD2. The J call may be in error: the DNA end matches TRBJ2-7 better. The germline V gene has CDR1 MNHEY and CDR2 SVGAGI. The CDR3 is made up of 15 amino acids.

V usage is TRBV20-1 and J usage is TRBJ1-5; D may be TRBD1 (5 bases). Germline V gene lookup returns CDR1 DFQATT and CDR2 SNEGSKA (reference sequence). The CDR3 has 13 residues. V shed 4 bases and J shed 7 bases, with 14 bases lying between them. CDR3 loop: CSAIRVEWQPQHF. The CDR3 nucleotides are TGCAGTGCTATCAGGGTGGAGTGGCAGCCCCAGCATTTT.

The V gene is TRBV5-1, the J gene TRBJ2-7; 8 bases agree with TRBD2. V lost 2 bases to trimming and J lost 2 bases; unmatched junction nucleotides: 6. The CDR3 extends over 15 amino acids. Germline V CDR1 and CDR2: SGHRS, YFSETQ. The CDR3 protein is CASSLERGPTYEQYF. CDR3 coding DNA: TGCGCCAGCAGCTTAGAGCGGGGGCCGACCTACGAGCAGTACTTC.

This clonotype has just a few counts. The CDR3 bases are TGTGCCAGCAGCGGGACTAGCGGGAGCTTTGAGCAGTTCTTC. Residues: CASSGTSGSFEQFF. The rearrangement links TRBV6-5 to TRBJ2-1; TRBD2 matches 14 bases. V shed 6 bases, J shed 9 bases, and the junction held 4 bases outside the gene matches. Germline CDR1 is MNHEY and CDR2 is SVGAGI. CDR3 length: 14 residues.

CDR3 in DNA: TGCGCCAGCAGCTTGGTGGGGGTCTACAATGAGCAGTACTTC. It is translated as CASSLVGVYNEQYF. The chain has TRBV5-1 and TRBJ2-1; D may match TRBD1 or TRBD2 (5 bases each). Judging by the DNA end, TRBJ2-7 fits better; the J call may be wrong. CDR1 SGHRS and CDR2 YFSETQ come from the germline V gene. CDR3 size: 14 residues.

As concerns this clonotype: The junction differs from germline at one of its ends, possibly a read error. The rearrangement uses TRBV5-6 and TRBJ2-2, with 11 bases matching TRBD2. The length of the CDR3 is 16 residues. Looked up from germline, CDR1 is SGHDT and CDR2 is YYEEEE. The chain's CDR3 is CASSTTSGANTGELFF. In nucleotides, the CDR3 is TGCGCCAGCAGCACGACTAGCGGGGCGAACACCGGGGAGCTGTTTTTT.

The CDR3 region has the DNA TGTGCCACCAGTGATTCCGGGACAGGTGAGACCCAGTACTTC. Protein: CATSDSGTGETQYF. V is TRBV24-1 and J is TRBJ2-7; 8 bases line up with TRBD1. Near its end, the DNA agrees better with TRBJ2-5, so the J call may be wrong. This CDR3 is built from 14 residues. Germline V lookup: CDR1 KGHDR, CDR2 SFDVKD.

This clonotype was picked up many times. The V gene is TRBV29-1, the J gene TRBJ1-4; possibly TRBD1 for D (5 bases). CDR3 length: 13 residues. The V end lost 6 bases, the J end lost 5 bases, and 13 bases lay between the germline ends. Germline V lookup: CDR1 SQVTM, CDR2 ANQGSEA. CDR3 nucleotide sequence: TGCAGCGTCGGACGACAGCAAAATGAAAAACTGTTTTTT. Translation gives CSVGRQQNEKLFF.

This clonotype was seen more than once but under ten times. This chain connects TRBV4-2 to TRBJ2-1; D not certain. CDR1 and CDR2 (germline): LGHNA, YNFKEQ. V was shortened by 1 base and J by 5 bases, with 6 bases between the two germline ends. There are 13 residues in the CDR3. The CDR3 reads CASSQVMDNEQFF. As DNA, the CDR3 is TGTGCCAGCAGCCAAGTAATGGACAATGAGCAGTTCTTC.

This chain connects TRBV11-1 to TRBJ2-4; TRBD1 aligns across 8 bases. This CDR3 region has 16 residues. With 1 base clipped from V and 13 bases from J, the junction kept 15 bases outside the gene matches. The germline CDR1 and CDR2 sequences are SGHAT and FQDESV (reference sequence). Here the CDR3 reads CASSLVGRGPYNEQYF. CDR3 nucleotides: TGTGCCAGCAGCTTAGTTGGCAGGGGGCCCTACAATGAGCAGTACTTC.

With respect to this clonotype: The junction departs from germline at one end; a sequencing error may be responsible. The chain carries TRBV5-1 and TRBJ1-6; 7 bases agree with TRBD1. Germline V CDR1 and CDR2: SGHRS, YFSETQ. CDR3 length: 14 residues. The CDR3, as DNA: TGCGCCAGCAGCTCGGGACAGTTTAATTCACCCCCCCACTTT. Translating gives CASSSGQFNSPPHF.

This clonotype was counted only a few times. This sequence joins TRBV27 and TRBJ1-2, with D perhaps matching TRBD1 (5 bases). Trimming pared 2 bases from V and 5 bases from J, leaving 9 bases between. The CDR3 is 13 residues long. Germline V CDR1 and CDR2: MNHEY, SMNVEV (reference sequence). CDR3: CASSLRRQYGYTF. CDR3 DNA sequence: TGTGCCAGCAGTTTAAGGCGACAGTATGGCTACACCTTC.

This clonotype was found many times. One end of the junction is discordant with germline, which a read error may explain. V and J are TRBV5-1 and TRBJ1-1, with D unclear. The length of the CDR3 is 13 residues. CDR1 and CDR2 from the germline V gene are SGHRS and YFSETQ. The CDR3 sequence is CASSPTGSTEAFF. CDR3 in DNA: TGTGCCAGCAGTCCGACTGGGAGCACTGAAGCTTTCTTT.

This clonotype was detected a few times. The rearrangement joins TRBV18 to TRBJ2-1; 12 bases line up with TRBD1. V shed 6 bases, J shed 8 bases, and the junction held 8 bases outside the gene matches. Germline lookup yields CDR1 KGHSH and CDR2 LQKENI. CDR3 size: 15 residues. The DNA of the CDR3 is TGTGCCAGCTCGCGCACGGGACAGGGGGCCTATGAGCAGTTCTTC. It is translated as CASSRTGQGAYEQFF. The whole variable domain, remainder taken from reference TRBV18 and TRBJ2-1, is NAGVMQNPRHLVRRRGQEARLRCSPMKGHSHVYWYRQLPEEGLKFMVYLQKENIIDESGMPKERFSAEFPKEGPSILRIQQVVRGDSAAYFCASSRTGQGAYEQFFGPGTRLTVL.

The chain carries TRBV7-9 and TRBJ2-7; 10 positions agree with TRBD2. The CDR3 has 16 residues. V lost 4 bases and J lost 6; bases outside the gene matches: 12. From germline, CDR1 is SEHNR and CDR2 FQNEAQ (reference sequence). CDR3 protein: CASSSTLLAGMVEQYF. CDR3 sequence (DNA): TGTGCCAGCAGCTCCACCTTACTAGCGGGAATGGTCGAGCAGTACTTC.

The chain joins TRBV13 to TRBJ2-1, with 7 bases lining up with TRBD2. The germline gives CDR1 PRHDT, CDR2 FYEKMQ (reference sequence). J gave up 7 bases and V 1 base, and 4 bases lay outside the gene matches. There are 14 residues in the CDR3. CDR3 DNA sequence: TGTGCCAGCAGCTTAGCGGGGGGTATTAATGAGCAGTTCTTC. This encodes CASSLAGGINEQFF.

In this sample, this clonotype turned up a few times. J is TRBJ2-7 and V is TRBV7-2, with D perhaps given as TRBD1 or TRBD2 (5 bases each). Deletions cut 4 bases from V and 0 bases from J, with 13 bases between. The CDR3 has 15 amino acids. Germline V gene lookup returns CDR1 SGHTA and CDR2 FQGNSA. CDR3 sequence reads: CASSYTGTASYEQYF. CDR3 coding DNA: TGTGCCAGCAGCTACACCGGGACGGCCTCCTACGAGCAGTACTTC.

The chain links TRBV2 to TRBJ2-5, with 8 positions matching TRBD2. V lost 3 bases, J lost 5 bases, and 11 bases stayed unmatched. Germline CDR1 reads SNHLY; CDR2 reads FYNNEI. The CDR3 spans 16 residues. The CDR3 here is CASSENRLAGWETQYF. CDR3 nucleotide sequence: TGTGCCAGCAGTGAGAATCGCTTAGCGGGATGGGAGACCCAGTACTTC. Full variable domain (rest looked up from reference TRBV2 and TRBJ2-5): EPEVTQTPSHQVTQMGQEVILRCVPISNHLYFYWYRQILGQKVEFLVSFYNNEISEKSEIFDDQFSVERPDGSNFTLKIRSTKLEDSAMYFCASSENRLAGWETQYFGPGTRLLVL.

This clonotype was counted a few times. This chain connects TRBV4-2 to TRBJ2-4; 8 bases map to TRBD2. Losses at the gene ends were 0 bases for V and 2 bases for J; bases not matched to a gene: 15. CDR3 length: 20 residues. Germline loops: CDR1 LGHNA, CDR2 YNFKEQ. CDR3 residues: CASSQDREGWGRQPKNIQYF. The CDR3 bases are TGTGCCAGCAGCCAAGATCGGGAGGGTTGGGGACGTCAGCCCAAAAACATTCAGTACTTC.

This chain joins TRBV5-1 and TRBJ2-5; 7 bases fit TRBD2. J was trimmed by 11 bases and V by 0 bases; bases with no gene match: 19. Germline CDR1 and CDR2: SGHRS and YFSETQ. There are 17 residues in the CDR3. The CDR3 protein is CASSLAWGGSSFSEQYF. CDR3 coding DNA: TGCGCCAGCAGCTTGGCTTGGGGGGGAAGTAGTTTTAGTGAGCAGTACTTC.

This clonotype was observed a few times. DNA for the CDR3: TGCGCCAGCAGCCAAGGAGTTACAGGGATTAACTATGGCTACACCTTC. Translating gives CASSQGVTGINYGYTF. This chain links TRBV4-1 with TRBJ1-2; weak D call: TRBD1 (6 bases). This CDR3 is built from 16 residues. The germline V gene has CDR1 MGHRA and CDR2 YSYEKL. Trimming stripped 1 base from V and 1 base from J, with 13 bases between.